The 22 T cell receptor beta chains in this list originate from one sample, sequenced in a study of monozygotic twins with inflammatory bowel disease. TCRdb processed the 5' RACE reads again and assigns one entry to each CDR3 protein, with no DNA. Its table lists under 200,000 distinct CDR3 sequences. The sample taken for sequencing was blood. Receptors originate from a human donor with ulcerative colitis or Crohn's disease, or a healthy co-twin of an affected twin (not recorded which).

This chain links TRBV10-2 with TRBJ1-1. CDR1 is WSHSY, CDR2 SAAADI, per germline. The CDR3 spans 12 residues. The CDR3 loop is CASSNPNTEAFF.

V usage is TRBV5-4 and J usage is TRBJ2-5; as DNA is missing, the TRBD2 call by TCRdb cannot be tested. Germline CDR1 SGHNT, CDR2 YYREEE (reference sequence). The CDR3 covers 16 residues. CDR3: CASSFKREVGQETQYF.

The chain recombines TRBV6-1 with TRBJ2-3; TCRdb outputs TRBD2, but without DNA this stays unchecked. The CDR3 runs 17 residues. The V gene's germline CDR1 is MNHNS and CDR2 SASEGT. The CDR3 protein is CASSPGLAGVGVGTQYF.

V and J are TRBV6-4 and TRBJ2-2. Germline V CDR1 and CDR2: MRHNA, SNTAGT. The CDR3 consists of 13 residues. CDR3: CASSEKGTGELFF.

This chain connects TRBV20-1 to TRBJ2-7; as DNA is missing, the TRBD2 call by TCRdb cannot be tested. Germline V lookup: CDR1 DFQATT, CDR2 SNEGSKA (reference sequence). The CDR3 sequence is 11 residues long. CDR3 amino acids: CSALRGAAQYF.

CDR3 amino acids: CASSFRGAHEQYF. This chain connects TRBV7-9 to TRBJ2-7. Germline V gene lookup returns CDR1 SEHNR and CDR2 FQNEAQ (reference sequence). This CDR3 region has 13 residues.

The chain couples TRBV7-2 to TRBJ1-2. Germline V gene data show CDR1 as SGHTA and CDR2 as FQGNSA. CDR3 size: 14 residues. This CDR3 is CASSSTSQGHGYTF. The variable domain in full, with the rest retrieved from reference TRBV7-2 and TRBJ1-2, is GAGVSQSPSNKVTEKGKDVELRCDPISGHTALYWYRQSLGQGLEFLIYFQGNSAPDKSGLPSDRFSAERTGGSVSTLTIQRTQQEDSAVYLCASSSTSQGHGYTFGSGTRLTVV.

V usage is TRBV6-1 and J usage is TRBJ1-6; absent DNA, TCRdb's TRBD1 call cannot be checked. The V gene's germline CDR1 is MNHNS and CDR2 SASEGT. The CDR3 sequence is 15 residues long. The CDR3 reads CASSPGDPTNSPLHF.

The chain combines TRBV11-3 with TRBJ1-3; the D gene TCRdb calls, TRBD1, cannot be checked with no DNA. The CDR3 has 15 amino acids. Looked up from germline, CDR1 is SGHNT and CDR2 is YENEEA. CDR3 amino acids: CASSFGQGSRDTIYF.

This rearrangement joins TRBV14 to TRBJ2-1; absent DNA, TCRdb's TRBD2 call cannot be checked. The CDR3 is 16 residues long. Germline V gives CDR1 SGHDN, CDR2 FVKESK. CDR3 sequence reads: CASSQAGSGIYNEQFF.

This rearrangement joins TRBV28 to TRBJ1-1. Germline CDR1 and CDR2: MDHEN and SYDVKM. The CDR3 is 13 residues long. The CDR3 sequence is CASRPFMNTEAFF.

This rearrangement joins TRBV11-2 to TRBJ2-5; with no DNA, the TCRdb D assignment of TRBD2 cannot be verified. The V gene's germline CDR1 is SGHAT and CDR2 FQNNGV. The CDR3 totals 14 residues. The CDR3 spells CASSFPSGRDTQYF.

This rearrangement joins TRBV9 to TRBJ2-1; without DNA, the TCRdb call of TRBD2 cannot be checked. Germline values: CDR1 SGDLS, CDR2 YYNGEE. The CDR3 runs to 16 residues. CDR3 region: CASSAGTSGYYNEQFF.

The J gene is TRBJ2-5, the V gene TRBV9; no DNA is available, so the TRBD2 call from TCRdb remains unchecked. The CDR3 loop spans 16 amino acids. Germline V lookup: CDR1 SGDLS, CDR2 YYNGEE. The CDR3 reads CASSVALAGPQETQYF.

The chain has TRBV7-3 and TRBJ1-6; the TCRdb call, TRBD1, lacks DNA for checking. CDR3 length equals 15 residues. The germline gives CDR1 SGHTA, CDR2 FQGTGA. The CDR3 protein is CASSLNRGQYSPLHF.

The gene calls are TRBV12-3 or TRBV12-4 and TRBJ1-1. This CDR3 spans 14 amino acids. Here the CDR3 reads CASQTGVWNTEAFF.

V gene TRBV3-1 combines with J gene TRBJ1-2; lacking DNA, the TRBD1 call made by TCRdb goes unchecked. CDR3 length equals 13 residues. Germline CDR1 and CDR2: LGHDT and YNNKEL (reference sequence). CDR3 protein: CASSQGPQRGYTF.

This rearrangement joins TRBV19 to TRBJ2-1; TCRdb calls TRBD1, which cannot be checked without DNA. Germline V CDR1 and CDR2: LNHDA, SQIVND (reference sequence). This CDR3 spans 16 amino acids. The CDR3 loop is CASSIGIGQGHNEQFF.

The gene calls are TRBV5-1 and TRBJ2-5; the D gene TCRdb calls, TRBD1, cannot be checked with no DNA. The CDR3 is 14 amino acids. Looked up from germline, CDR1 is SGHRS and CDR2 is YFSETQ. The CDR3 spells CASSLFPGQETQYF. Variable domain in full (rest from reference TRBV5-1 and TRBJ2-5): KAGVTQTPRYLIKTRGQQVTLSCSPISGHRSVSWYQQTPGQGLQFLFEYFSETQRNKGNFPGRFSGRQFSNSRSEMNVSTLELGDSALYLCASSLFPGQETQYFGPGTRLLVL.

The chain links TRBV3-1 to TRBJ2-2; the D gene TCRdb calls, TRBD1, cannot be checked with no DNA. CDR1 and CDR2 from the germline V gene are LGHDT and YNNKEL (reference sequence). The CDR3 length is 15 residues. CDR3 sequence reads: CASSRSTGNTGELFF.

This chain joins TRBV12-3 or TRBV12-4 and TRBJ1-1; TCRdb's assignment of TRBD1 cannot be checked, as there is no DNA. CDR3 length: 15 residues. The CDR3 here is CASTLRQGKDTEAFF.

The chain is built from TRBV29-1 and TRBJ2-1; TCRdb returns TRBD2, unconfirmable since there is no DNA. Looked up from germline, CDR1 is SQVTM and CDR2 is ANQGSEA. The CDR3 spans 16 residues. The CDR3 sequence is CSVEDPGTSSYNEQFF.